This T cell receptor beta chain was retrieved from a study of T cell repertoires in cytomegalovirus infection (dated by TCRdb to between 2018 and 2021). Study-wide context: Peptide stimulations targeted recently identified HLA-C-restricted CMV epitopes, whose presentation resists viral immunomodulation, together with well-studied HLA-B-restricted epitopes. Donor HLA type was relevant to the analysis, as public TCR beta signatures indicated carriage of CMV infection together with the matching HLA type. Broad study findings and their caveats: The ex vivo response was dominated by HLA-C-restricted CMV-specific TCR beta clonotypes, which also provided the single most frequent clonotype in two of eight donors. Cumulative frequency of public TCR beta family members discriminated carriers of CMV infection plus the relevant HLA type in this cohort and an independent roughly 330-donor cohort.

The sample's treatment or condition label, decoded: in vitro stimulation with specific CMV peptide epitopes to enrich CMV-specific T cells. The instrument given in TCRdb is Illumina HiSeq 1500. In TCRdb, the public reads were trimmed at Q25 with fastp and aligned with MiXCR, with productive beta chains retained. Each entry is one CDR3 protein sequence, shown with its most common DNA and genes. The sample profile shows hundreds of thousands of distinct CDR3 sequences; roughly 33% of them were found once. The ten largest clones take up over 15% of the sample. This clonotype has at least ten counts. Its binding antigen is unknown. No quality values exist for individual bases; no much larger clone is one base distant. CDR1 and CDR2 are read off the germline V gene as ENHRY and SYGVKD. From V the trimming removes 9 bases and from J it removes 2 bases, while the gene matches leave 6 bases of the junction unaccounted for. The CDR3 has 13 amino acids, counting the end cysteine and phenylalanine. CDR3 DNA only is kept here, 39 bases in frame from base 1.

The receptor's source is a human donor in good health (CMV status not recorded). Some clones in this sample may be carry-over from other donors' samples. Recombination linked TRBV10-3 to TRBJ1-2, with 7 bases matching TRBD1. The sequenced sample was cultured PBMCs, obtained from culture after CMV antigen stimulation. The CDR3 reads CAMSTGINYGYTF. In nucleotide form, the sequence is TGTGCCATGTCGACAGGGATAAACTATGGCTACACCTTC.